This entry describes one T cell receptor (beta chain). There are 16 residues in the CDR3. The V gene lost 1 base and the J gene lost 4 bases, with 14 bases spanning the gap. Germline loops: CDR1 SGHTA, CDR2 FQGNSA. These data belong to a study of T-cell reconstitution after alpha-beta-depleted transplantation in children. It was with unique molecular identifiers that the TCRbeta library was prepared. TCRdb re-called the PCR reads with MiXCR, one entry per CDR3 protein. In the table there are around 490,000 distinct CDR3 sequences, about an eighth of which are singletons. The starting material was PBMCs, mostly from graft donor cells, obtained 180 days after TCRalphabeta/CD19-depleted stem cell transplant. The receptor was isolated from a female patient under 10 years old who had a stem cell transplant for aplastic anemia, so the T cells may come from the graft donor. The chain is built from TRBV7-2 and TRBJ2-1, with D possibly TRBD2 on 7 matching bases. Written as DNA, the CDR3 is TGTGCCAGCAGCTTAGGAGGGGGGGATGGGTACAATGAGCAGTTCTTC. Protein: CASSLGGGDGYNEQFF.